Sequencing of this T cell receptor beta chain was carried out in a study of blood T cells in healthy people across ages. Study as a whole: Template switching caught about one barcoded beta molecule for each two T cells.

General study points: From one million sequenced T cells, diversity estimates were lower bounds.

A second about 6 to 12 cycle PCR used barcoded and J-beta primers. Unique molecular identifiers of 12 random nucleotides labeled each cDNA. From the 5' RACE reads, TCRdb called clonotypes with MiXCR, one entry per CDR3 protein. The sample comprises around 1,700,000 distinct CDR3 sequences, 28% of which are singletons, and over 7% rests with the top ten. Details on this clonotype: No antigen is known for it. One end of the junction does not line up with germline, which may come from a read error.

The sequenced sample was blood. The clonotype comes from a woman in her twenties or thirties in good health.

CDR3: CASSLVGGGRTDTQYF. Written as DNA, the CDR3 is TGCGCCAGCAGCTTGGTAGGCGGGGGTCGAACAGATACTCAGTATTTT. V gene TRBV5-1 combines with J gene TRBJ2-3; TRBD2 aligns across 7 bases. The CDR3 spans 16 residues. The V gene's germline CDR1 is SGHRS and CDR2 YFSETQ.